This entry describes one T cell receptor beta chain. This clonotype was observed many times. Its antigen is still unknown. It has no much larger one-base neighbor in the sample; base qualities were not kept. Libraries were made using PCR. The instrument was an Illumina HiSeq 2500. TCR library preparation used molecular barcoding, with unique molecular identifiers applied to normalize quantification of the TCRbeta repertoire. TCRdb reprocessed the public reads (quality trimming at Q25 with fastp, clone calling with MiXCR) and kept in-frame beta chains. When rows share a CDR3 protein, they turn into one entry using the most common DNA and genes. The sample records 540,000 or so distinct CDR3 sequences, roughly 23% of which are singletons. Of the sample, over 12% is held by the ten largest clones. The data were taken from a study of T-cell reconstitution after alpha-beta-depleted transplantation in children (dated by TCRdb to about 2016). The study in broad terms: Using TCR repertoire profiling, the study followed T-cell immune reconstitution in a quantitative way in children after TCRalphabeta/CD19-depleted allogeneic hematopoietic cell transplantation.

Read against the paper, the sample's treatment or condition label means: allogeneic hematopoietic cell transplantation with graft depleted of TCRalphabeta T cells and CD19 B cells. The transplant recipients were children given TCRalphabeta/CD19-depleted allogeneic hematopoietic cell grafts. Overall study outcomes, separate from this receptor: The apparently early recovery of alphabetaT-cell counts about two months after transplant reportedly depended on only several hundred rapidly expanded clones that came from non-depleted graft cells. Hyperexpanded clone frequencies declined over subsequent months; after one year, T-cell counts and TCRbeta diversity were mostly attributed to newly produced T cells. In some patients, the high TCRbeta diversity seen at day 60 was put down to recipient T cells and intrathymic progenitors that had survived conditioning.

The sequence derives from a boy under three years old who had a stem cell transplant for acute myeloid leukemia, so the T cells may come from the graft donor. Source: PBMCs, mostly from graft donor cells, taken 360 days after TCRalphabeta/CD19-depleted stem cell transplant.

The nucleotide sequence is TGCAGTTATTTCACGACGGGATACGAGCAGTACTTC. This encodes CSYFTTGYEQYF. This sequence uses TRBV20-1 and TRBJ2-7, with a tentative D gene TRBD2 over 5 matching bases. CDR1 DFQATT and CDR2 SNEGSKA are derived from the germline V gene (reference sequence). The V and J ends are trimmed by 8 bases and 4 bases, leaving 15 bases between them. There are 12 amino acids in the CDR3, from cysteine to phenylalanine inclusive. Just the 36-base CDR3 DNA is kept, in frame starting at base 1.